Each of the 24 T cell receptor beta chains below was sequenced from the same sample in a study of identical twins. In TCRdb, the 5' RACE reads were re-called with MiXCR into one record per CDR3 protein. The repertoire has approximately 210,000 distinct CDR3 sequences, around a sixth of them found once; the top ten carry 40% to 45%. This same sample was also taken into another study, of T cells expressing NK-cell markers.

The sample taken for sequencing was CD8+ T cells sorted from blood. The receptors here all came from a woman between 18 and 30 years old in good health.

The genes are TRBV20-1 and TRBJ2-5; possibly TRBD1 for D (7 bases). CDR1 DFQATT and CDR2 SNEGSKA come from the germline V gene (reference sequence). The ends were cut back, 6 bases at V and 9 bases at J, with 20 bases in the middle. The CDR3 length is 13 residues. This CDR3 reads CSARAQGGLAQYF. CDR3 in DNA: TGCAGTGCCCGAGCCCAGGGGGGCTTGGCCCAGTACTTC.

This clonotype was seen a single time. The V call is TRBV19, the J call TRBJ2-7, with D hard to call. The CDR3 extends over 12 amino acids. Per the germline V gene, CDR1 is LNHDA and CDR2 is SQIVND (reference sequence). The ends were cut back, 6 bases at V and 7 bases at J, with 13 bases in the middle. The CDR3 sequence is CASRSARGEQYF. Written as DNA, the CDR3 is TGTGCCAGTAGGTCCGCGCGCGGTGAGCAGTACTTC.

The chain has TRBV9 and TRBJ2-1; no clear D. V dropped 3 bases and J dropped 0 bases, with 10 bases sitting between them. This CDR3 is 15 amino acids long. The germline V gene has CDR1 SGDLS and CDR2 YYNGEE. CDR3 region: CASSALPSSYNEQFF. The CDR3 DNA follows: TGTGCCAGCAGCGCCCTACCGAGCTCCTACAATGAGCAGTTCTTC.

Concerning this clonotype itself: The CDR3 does not close with the conserved phenylalanine or tryptophan, likely indicating a read error. No DNA is shown, since the ends of the CDR3 on it are uncertain; the CDR3 is the one TCRdb lists. The chain recombines TRBV7-8 with TRBJ2-7. Both ends counted, the CDR3 spans 11 residues. Germline lookup yields CDR1 SGHVS and CDR2 FQNEAQ. CDR3 sequence: CASSLGQRLEL.

This chain uses TRBV6-2 or TRBV6-3 with TRBJ2-1, with D possibly matching TRBD2 (6 bases). CDR1 and CDR2 from the germline V gene are MNHEY and SVGEGT. This CDR3 is built from 14 residues. V gave up 6 bases and J gave up 4 bases, with 13 bases separating them. The CDR3 spells CASRGGVQYNEQFF. The CDR3 DNA reads TGTGCCAGCAGAGGCGGGGTACAGTACAATGAGCAGTTCTTC.

This clonotype has a count of ten or more. The rearrangement joins TRBV4-2 to TRBJ2-2; TRBD2 agrees at 8 bases. The V gene end was trimmed by 0 bases and the J gene end by 7 bases; junction bases not matched to a gene: 10. The CDR3 is made up of 17 amino acids. The V gene's germline CDR1 is LGHNA and CDR2 YNFKEQ. The CDR3 DNA sequence: TGTGCCAGCAGCCAAGAAGGACCGGGAGGGCCCCTCGGGGAGCTGTTTTTT. This translates into CASSQEGPGGPLGELFF.

This clonotype has just a few counts. This chain links TRBV5-1 with TRBJ1-1; possible D gene TRBD1, 5 bases. The germline V and J ends were trimmed by 3 bases and 1 base, with 19 bases remaining between them. The CDR3 sequence is 17 residues long. Germline assignment: CDR1 SGHRS and CDR2 YFSETQ. In nucleotides, the CDR3 is TGCGCCAGCAGCTCCTACGGCGCGGGGCACGAGAACACTGAAGCTTTCTTT. As protein: CASSSYGAGHENTEAFF.

This rearrangement joins TRBV12-3 or TRBV12-4 to TRBJ1-1; a weak D match, TRBD1 (6 bases). V dropped 3 bases and J dropped 0 bases, with 26 bases sitting between them. CDR3 length equals 20 residues. The DNA for the CDR3 is TGTGCCAGCAGTTTGGAGATCGCTGGGGGGCTGGCAGCCATGAACACTGAAGCTTTCTTT. Translation gives CASSLEIAGGLAAMNTEAFF.

This clonotype was seen many times. The V call is TRBV12-3 or TRBV12-4, the J call TRBJ2-5; unclear D gene. Trimming removed 6 bases at V and 4 bases at J, with 9 bases between. The CDR3 length is 12 residues. CDR3 coding DNA: TGTGCCAGCAGGGATCCCGTAGAGACCCAGTACTTC. This sequence encodes CASRDPVETQYF.

This clonotype has more than one count but fewer than ten. The CDR3 spells CASSSGTVSTDTQYF. CDR3 nucleotides: TGTGCCAGCAGCTCGGGGACCGTCAGCACAGATACGCAGTATTTT. The rearrangement joins TRBV11-2 to TRBJ2-3; D may correspond to TRBD1 or TRBD2 (5 bases each). In germline, CDR1 is SGHAT, CDR2 FQNNGV. V was clipped by 4 bases and J by 0 bases, with 11 bases between them. The CDR3 runs 15 residues.

This clonotype was observed a few times. CDR3 coding DNA: TGTGCCAGCAGCCAAGACCCTAGCGAACTCACAGATACGCAGTATTTT. This sequence encodes CASSQDPSELTDTQYF. The chain couples TRBV14 to TRBJ2-3; possibly TRBD2 for D (6 bases). The CDR3 length is 16 residues. The ends were cut back, 0 bases at V and 2 bases at J, with 12 bases in the middle. Germline loops: CDR1 SGHDN, CDR2 FVKESK.

The chain joins TRBV12-3 or TRBV12-4 to TRBJ2-1; 14 nucleotides match TRBD2. Trimming removed 6 bases from V and 1 base from J; junction bases left unmatched: 2. CDR3 length: 16 residues. The CDR3 DNA is TGTGCCAGCAGGACTAGCGGGGGGGTGTCCTACAATGAGCAGTTCTTC. Translation: CASRTSGGVSYNEQFF.

This clonotype was found a few times. The chain couples TRBV3-1 to TRBJ2-1, with D possibly matching TRBD2 (7 bases). V was pared by 4 bases and J by 5 bases, with 18 bases between. The germline V gene has CDR1 LGHDT and CDR2 YNNKEL (reference sequence). There are 16 residues in the CDR3. CDR3: CASSRRWGRGNNEQFF. DNA of the CDR3: TGTGCCAGCAGCCGGAGATGGGGGCGGGGGAACAATGAGCAGTTCTTC.

This chain connects TRBV11-1 to TRBJ2-7; D may be TRBD2 (5 bases). The V gene lost 6 bases and the J gene lost 5 bases, with 29 bases spanning the gap. Germline lookup yields CDR1 SGHAT and CDR2 FQDESV (reference sequence). This CDR3 has 18 amino acids. The DNA of the CDR3 is TGTGCCAGCAGACCGGAACCGTTTCCCCGGGGAATCTACGACGAGCAGTACTTC. Amino acids: CASRPEPFPRGIYDEQYF.

There are a few counts of this clonotype. The chain employs TRBV29-1 and TRBJ2-1, with a tentative D call TRBD2 (5 bases). CDR1 and CDR2 from the germline V gene are SQVTM and ANQGSEA. The germline V and J ends were trimmed by 4 bases and 10 bases, with 17 bases remaining between them. The CDR3 contains 13 residues. For the CDR3, the DNA is TGCAGCGTTGTGGGCGACGCGGCGGGCGAGCAGTTCTTC. It encodes CSVVGDAAGEQFF.

This clonotype was picked up a small number of times. This chain uses TRBV19 with TRBJ1-2; unclear D gene. The CDR3 is 10 residues long. Per the germline V gene, CDR1 is LNHDA and CDR2 is SQIVND (reference sequence). V dropped 9 bases and J dropped 3 bases, with 5 bases sitting between them. CDR3 protein: CASGDYGYTF. CDR3 bases: TGTGCCAGCGGTGACTATGGCTACACCTTC.

V gene TRBV9 combines with J gene TRBJ2-5; TRBD2 is a possible D gene (5 bases). The CDR3 contains 16 residues. Germline V CDR1 and CDR2: SGDLS, YYNGEE. Trimming stripped 4 bases from V and 1 base from J, with 17 bases between. DNA for the CDR3: TGTGCCAGCAGCCCCCGGACTGGGCAAGGCCAAGAGACCCAGTACTTC. Its translation is CASSPRTGQGQETQYF. The entire variable domain, with the rest obtained from reference TRBV9 and TRBJ2-5, is as follows: DSGVTQTPKHLITATGQRVTLRCSPRSGDLSVYWYQQSLDQGLQFLIQYYNGEERAKGNILERFSAQQFPDLHSELNLSSLELGDSALYFCASSPRTGQGQETQYFGPGTRLLVL.

The rearrangement joins TRBV7-2 to TRBJ1-1; a possible D gene is TRBD1 (5 bases). Per the germline V gene, CDR1 is SGHTA and CDR2 is FQGNSA. V was pared by 5 bases and J by 5 bases, with 12 bases between. This CDR3 is 13 amino acids long. The CDR3 DNA sequence: TGTGCCAGCAGCCCAGGGTTATTGACTGAAGCTTTCTTT. Translating it yields CASSPGLLTEAFF.

There are many counts of this clonotype. This sequence joins TRBV29-1 and TRBJ2-7; D is uncertain. This CDR3 region has 11 residues. Germline V CDR1 and CDR2: SQVTM, ANQGSEA. Trimming cost V 6 bases and J 7 bases, with 13 bases left between them. The CDR3 loop is CSVRNWGEQYF. The CDR3 nucleotides are TGCAGCGTCCGAAACTGGGGAGAGCAGTACTTC.

This clonotype was seen more than once but under ten times. The chain is built from TRBV7-9 and TRBJ2-1; 8 positions match TRBD2. The CDR3 is 16 residues long. Trimming cost V 4 bases and J 1 base; bases outside gene matches: 6. The germline gives CDR1 SEHNR, CDR2 FQNEAQ (reference sequence). This CDR3 reads CASSSAGTRSYNEQFF. The CDR3 DNA follows: TGTGCCAGCAGCTCCGCCGGGACTAGATCCTACAATGAGCAGTTCTTC.

This clonotype showed up just a few times. Here the CDR3 reads CASRKTSGGSTDTQYF. DNA for the CDR3: TGTGCCAGCAGGAAGACTAGCGGGGGCAGCACAGATACGCAGTATTTT. The gene calls are TRBV12-3 or TRBV12-4 and TRBJ2-3; the match to TRBD2 covers 12 bases. This CDR3 has 16 residues. With 6 bases clipped from V and 0 bases from J, the junction kept 4 bases outside the gene matches.

The V and J genes are TRBV16 and TRBJ2-5, with D hard to call. Germline V gene sequence: CDR1 KGHSY, CDR2 FQNENV. Between the trimmed V and J ends, which lost 1 base and 5 bases, there was a span of 20 bases. The CDR3 spans 17 residues. CDR3 DNA: TGTGCCAGCAGCCAATATGGCAGACCTACCCCATTGGAGACCCAGTACTTC. Encoded protein: CASSQYGRPTPLETQYF. Variable domain in full (rest from reference TRBV16 and TRBJ2-5): GEEVAQTPKHLVRGEGQKAKLYCAPIKGHSYVFWYQQVLKNEFKFLISFQNENVFDETGMPKERFSAKCLPNSPCSLEIQATKLEDSAVYFCASSQYGRPTPLETQYFGPGTRLLVL.

The gene calls are TRBV12-3 or TRBV12-4 and TRBJ2-3; D is undetermined. V was shortened by 11 bases and J by 0 bases, with 9 bases between the two germline ends. This CDR3 has 12 residues. The chain's CDR3 is CASGSSTDTQYF. The CDR3 DNA reads TGTGCCTCAGGATCTAGCACAGATACGCAGTATTTT.

This clonotype turned up a few times. J is TRBJ2-7 and V is TRBV7-9; a possible D gene is TRBD1 (6 bases). Germline V CDR1 and CDR2: SEHNR, FQNEAQ (reference sequence). The CDR3 runs 14 residues. V was cut by 4 bases and J by 5 bases, with 15 bases left in between. CDR3 nucleotides: TGTGCCAGCAGCTCCGGACAGTCGAGGAACGAGCAGTACTTC. It specifies CASSSGQSRNEQYF.